Below, 14 T cell receptor beta chains from the same sample are listed, as sequenced in a study of cytomegalovirus exposure and HLA in healthy donors. PCR amplification relied on 60 Vbeta primers (plus 13 Jbeta primers). Assay: immunoSEQ multiplex PCR; the TCRdb copy retains only in-frame clones and omits some. This sample has 75,000 to 100,000 clones, with around 72% found just once. Sequencing used PBMCs. The receptors stem from a man aged 18 to 29 in good health and CMV-seropositive.

The chain has TRBV30 and TRBJ1-3; D possibly corresponds to TRBD1 (5 bases). The CDR3 is 15 residues long. Germline V lookup: CDR1 GTSNPN, CDR2 SVGIG (reference sequence). V dropped 2 bases and J dropped 0 bases, with 11 bases sitting between them. The CDR3 DNA reads as TGTGCCTGGAGTCACTCAGGGAACTCTGGAAACACCATATATTTT. This gives the protein CAWSHSGNSGNTIYF.

The chain has TRBV19 and TRBJ1-2, with 7 nucleotides matching TRBD1. This CDR3 has 13 amino acids. The V gene's germline CDR1 is LNHDA and CDR2 SQIVND (reference sequence). With V trimmed by 2 bases and J by 8 bases, 5 bases remained unmatched. The CDR3 nucleotides read TGTGCCAGTAGTATACGACAGGGAGGCGGCTACACCTTC. Translation: CASSIRQGGGYTF. Based on the CDR3 plus reference TRBV19 and TRBJ1-2, the full variable domain is DGGITQSPKYLFRKEGQNVTLSCEQNLNHDAMYWYRQDPGQGLRLIYYSQIVNDFQKGDIAEGYSVSREKKESFPLTVTSAQKNPTAFYLCASSIRQGGGYTFGSGTRLTVV.

This clone has just one count. The J gene is TRBJ1-1, the V gene TRBV5-1; D gene ambiguous. The CDR3 extends over 13 amino acids. From germline, CDR1 is SGHRS and CDR2 YFSETQ. Between the trimmed V and J ends, which lost 0 bases and 11 bases, there was a span of 14 bases. In DNA, the CDR3 is TGCGCCAGCAGCTTGGCCGACCCGGAGGTGGCTTTCTTT. It translates to CASSLADPEVAFF.

This clone has just a few counts. The rearrangement links TRBV19 to TRBJ2-5; D perhaps matches TRBD2 (6 bases). This CDR3 has 15 amino acids. Trimming took 5 bases from V and 1 from J, leaving 14 bases between them. The germline CDR1 and CDR2 sequences are LNHDA and SQIVND (reference sequence). CDR3 amino acids: CASSVSAGTQETQYF. The DNA for the CDR3 is TGTGCCAGTAGTGTATCCGCGGGGACCCAAGAGACCCAGTACTTC.

V and J are TRBV5-4 and TRBJ1-3; 7 positions match TRBD1. The germline gives CDR1 SGHNT, CDR2 YYREEE (reference sequence). Germline trimming cut 4 bases from V and 2 bases from J; bases unmatched to any gene: 3. The CDR3 has 14 amino acids. The CDR3 nucleotides are TGTGCCAGCAGCCCCGGGACAGCTGGAAACACCATATATTTT. Its protein product is CASSPGTAGNTIYF.

This chain joins TRBV18 and TRBJ1-1; 9 bases are a match to TRBD1. Germline V CDR1 and CDR2: KGHSH, LQKENI. The junction had 5 bases not matched to a gene; V was cut back by 3 bases and J by 3 bases. The CDR3 runs 15 residues. This chain's CDR3 is CASSPLNRGHTEAFF. The DNA of the CDR3 is TGTGCCAGCTCACCCCTAAACAGGGGGCACACTGAAGCTTTCTTT.

The chain combines TRBV14 with TRBJ1-2; the D is unclear. The germline CDR1 and CDR2 sequences are SGHDN and FVKESK. V gave up 1 base and J gave up 4 bases, with 13 bases separating them. There are 15 residues in the CDR3. This CDR3 is CASSQVSGFVYGYTF. The DNA for the CDR3 is TGTGCCAGCAGCCAAGTTTCGGGGTTTGTCTATGGCTACACCTTC.

A few counts support this clone. The J gene is TRBJ2-3, the V gene TRBV5-6, with 9 bases that match TRBD2. V shed 6 bases, J shed 1 base, and the junction held 6 bases outside the gene matches. CDR1 SGHDT and CDR2 YYEEEE come from the germline V gene. The CDR3 covers 15 residues. The CDR3 DNA sequence: TGTGCCAGCACCCTAGCGGGGAGGGGCACAGATACGCAGTATTTT. It is translated as CASTLAGRGTDTQYF.

The CDR3 DNA reads TGTGCCAGCAGTGAGAATGAGGACAATGAGCAGTTCTTC. Translated: CASSENEDNEQFF. The chain recombines TRBV6-4 with TRBJ2-1, with D uncertain. Germline CDR1 reads MRHNA; CDR2 reads SNTAGT. The length of the CDR3 is 13 residues. Trimming stripped 3 bases from V and 5 bases from J, with 8 bases between.

CDR3 region: CAWSTRAGGFYGYTF. The CDR3 coding sequence is TGTGCCTGGAGTACTAGGGCCGGTGGTTTCTATGGCTACACCTTC. The rearrangement uses TRBV30 and TRBJ1-2; D unclear. Trimming shortened V by 2 bases and J by 4 bases, and 17 bases separated the two germline ends. The CDR3 spans 15 residues. Germline lookup yields CDR1 GTSNPN and CDR2 SVGIG (reference sequence). The full variable domain, in which reference TRBV30 and TRBJ1-2 provide the parts outside the CDR3, is SQTIHQWPATLVQPVGSPLSLECTVEGTSNPNLYWYRQAAGRGLQLLFYSVGIGQISSEVPQNLSASRPQDRQFILSSKKLLLSDSGFYLCAWSTRAGGFYGYTFGSGTRLTVV.

The V gene is TRBV6-6, the J gene TRBJ1-2; D gene uncertain. V was shortened by 5 bases and J by 7 bases, with 23 bases between the two germline ends. The V gene's germline CDR1 is MNHNY and CDR2 SVGAGI (reference sequence). The CDR3 is made up of 16 amino acids. In DNA form, the CDR3 reads TGTGCCAGCAGTCTCTCCGTCTCATACGGGGAGGGTGGCTACACCTTC. Protein product: CASSLSVSYGEGGYTF.

The V call is TRBV5-1, the J call TRBJ2-3; 7 nucleotides line up with TRBD2. V was clipped by 4 bases and J by 4 bases; unmatched bases: 3. CDR3 length equals 13 residues. Germline-derived CDR1 and CDR2 are SGHRS and YFSETQ. CDR3 region: CASSGLAADTQYF. CDR3 nucleotide sequence: TGCGCCAGCAGCGGGCTAGCGGCAGATACGCAGTATTTT. Based on the CDR3 plus reference TRBV5-1 and TRBJ2-3, the full variable domain is KAGVTQTPRYLIKTRGQQVTLSCSPISGHRSVSWYQQTPGQGLQFLFEYFSETQRNKGNFPGRFSGRQFSNSRSEMNVSTLELGDSALYLCASSGLAADTQYFGPGTRLTVL.

The V and J genes are TRBV11-2 and TRBJ2-3, with 7 nucleotides matching TRBD2. The CDR3 has 16 amino acids. With 1 base clipped from V and 2 bases from J, the junction kept 6 bases outside the gene matches. The germline V gene has CDR1 SGHAT and CDR2 FQNNGV. CDR3 DNA: TGTGCCAGCAGCTTAGGGGTGAGCGGGGTCACAGATACGCAGTATTTT. Encoded protein: CASSLGVSGVTDTQYF.

V gene TRBV20-1 combines with J gene TRBJ1-1, with D perhaps TRBD1 (5 bases). From germline, CDR1 is DFQATT and CDR2 SNEGSKA (reference sequence). Trimming took 6 bases from V and 4 from J, leaving 9 bases between them. This CDR3 comprises 11 residues. The CDR3 region has the DNA TGCAGTGCCCAGGACATCACTGAAGCTTTCTTT. This codes for CSAQDITEAFF.